These 13 T cell receptor beta chains were all obtained from the same sample, sequenced in a study of identical twins. TCRdb independently ran MiXCR on the 5' RACE reads; one entry per CDR3 protein. The sample holds 210,000 or so distinct CDR3 sequences; about 7.5% are singletons and the top ten take about 1.8%. These records were also assigned to another study, of yellow fever vaccine responses in identical twins.

The sample was memory (CD45RO+) T cells sorted from blood. These receptors all come from a young woman in good health.

This clonotype was observed many times. The chain joins TRBV12-3 or TRBV12-4 to TRBJ1-6; D not resolved. The CDR3 contains 14 residues. Between the trimmed V and J ends, which lost 9 bases and 9 bases, there was a span of 18 bases. This CDR3 is CASSYGKRGSPLHF. The CDR3 DNA sequence: TGTGCCAGTAGCTACGGAAAACGCGGTTCACCCCTCCACTTT.

This clonotype appeared many times. The chain uses TRBV25-1 and TRBJ2-2, with 10 bases that match TRBD1. The CDR3 runs 15 residues. J lost 7 bases, V lost 3 bases, and 5 bases had no gene match. Germline loops: CDR1 MGHDK, CDR2 SYGVNS. This CDR3 reads CASSERQGAGGELFF. CDR3 DNA sequence: TGTGCCAGCAGTGAGAGACAGGGGGCCGGCGGGGAGCTGTTTTTT.

This clonotype was counted once. This chain links TRBV20-1 with TRBJ2-6, with D possibly being TRBD1 (6 bases). CDR1 and CDR2 from the germline V gene are DFQATT and SNEGSKA (reference sequence). This CDR3 has 12 amino acids. Trimming cost V 3 bases and J 8 bases, with 8 bases left between them. The CDR3 loop reads CSASQGPNVLTF. CDR3 bases: TGCAGTGCTAGTCAGGGGCCCAACGTCCTGACTTTC.

The table lists this clonotype with many counts. The V call is TRBV5-1, the J call TRBJ2-1, with D perhaps matching TRBD2 (6 bases). Trimming shortened V by 4 bases and J by 5 bases, and 10 bases separated the two germline ends. CDR1 and CDR2 from the germline V gene are SGHRS and YFSETQ. The CDR3 contains 13 residues. In DNA form, the CDR3 reads TGCGCCAGCAGCAGGGACTCGAACAATGAGCAGTTCTTC. It yields the protein CASSRDSNNEQFF.

This clonotype has only a few counts. The rearrangement uses TRBV3-1 and TRBJ2-7; 8 bases are a match to TRBD2. V lost 1 base and J lost 3; bases outside the gene matches: 8. Germline-derived CDR1 and CDR2 are LGHDT and YNNKEL (reference sequence). The CDR3 is 16 residues long. The CDR3 DNA is TGTGCCAGCAGCCAAGGGGTAAGCGGGAGCTACTACGAGCAGTACTTC. Amino acid sequence: CASSQGVSGSYYEQYF.

In its sample, this clonotype was seen a few times. The chain has TRBV27 and TRBJ2-7; 9 positions match TRBD1. The CDR3 extends over 15 amino acids. J was trimmed by 4 bases and V by 0 bases; bases with no gene match: 4. Germline values: CDR1 MNHEY, CDR2 SMNVEV (reference sequence). The CDR3 protein is CASSLSSGQGYEQYF. CDR3 coding DNA: TGTGCCAGCAGTTTATCGAGCGGACAGGGGTACGAGCAGTACTTC.

In its sample, this clonotype was seen many times. The chain uses TRBV2 and TRBJ2-2, with TRBD1 as a possible D gene (5 bases). The germline V gene encodes CDR1 SNHLY and CDR2 FYNNEI. The germline V and J ends were trimmed by 4 bases and 5 bases, with 8 bases remaining between them. The CDR3 runs to 13 residues. CDR3 nucleotides: TGTGCCAGCAGTGCGTCAGGGACCGGGGAGCTGTTTTTT. It encodes CASSASGTGELFF.

There are a few counts of this clonotype. The chain employs TRBV6-1 and TRBJ2-7; a possible D gene is TRBD1 (5 bases). The V gene lost 5 bases and the J gene lost 4 bases, with 15 bases spanning the gap. This CDR3 comprises 14 residues. In germline, CDR1 is MNHNS, CDR2 SASEGT. The chain's CDR3 is CASSPVRAGYEQYF. The CDR3 nucleotides read TGTGCCAGCAGTCCTGTCAGGGCAGGATACGAGCAGTACTTC.

This clonotype was observed many times. The chain combines TRBV18 with TRBJ2-3; 12 bases fit TRBD2. With 3 bases clipped from V and 4 bases from J, the junction kept 2 bases outside the gene matches. Germline CDR1 is KGHSH and CDR2 is LQKENI. The CDR3 extends over 15 amino acids. CDR3 sequence: CASSPLAGGADTQYF. For the CDR3, the DNA is TGTGCCAGCTCACCCCTAGCGGGAGGGGCAGATACGCAGTATTTT.

This clonotype was seen a handful of times. The chain has TRBV21-1 and TRBJ2-6; the table's D call TRBD2 went unverified against the DNA. TRBV21-1 is described as a pseudogene. The length of the CDR3 is 18 residues. The CDR3 coding sequence is TGTGCCAGCAGCAAAGTGGTAGCGGGAACTTCTGGGGCCAACGTCCTGACTTTC. Protein: CASSKVVAGTSGANVLTF.

Ten or more counts support this clonotype. The rearrangement uses TRBV24-1 and TRBJ2-1; TRBD2 is a possible D gene (6 bases). V was trimmed by 2 bases and J by 7 bases, leaving 17 bases between them. Germline V gene data show CDR1 as KGHDR and CDR2 as SFDVKD. CDR3 length: 16 residues. The CDR3 bases are TGTGCCACCAGTGATTACGGCCGGAGCGGGCTAAATGAGCAGTTCTTC. Protein product: CATSDYGRSGLNEQFF.

The chain joins TRBV20-1 to TRBJ1-2, with 9 nucleotides matching TRBD1. Germline CDR1 and CDR2: DFQATT and SNEGSKA (reference sequence). The CDR3 runs to 13 residues. V shed 2 bases, J shed 8 bases, and the junction held 6 bases outside the gene matches. CDR3 DNA sequence: TGCAGTGCTAGAACCGGGACAGGGAACGGCTACACCTTC. Translation: CSARTGTGNGYTF.

Many counts were recorded for this clonotype. V usage is TRBV29-1 and J usage is TRBJ2-7; TRBD2 matches 9 bases. The germline CDR1 and CDR2 sequences are SQVTM and ANQGSEA. V was clipped by 1 base and J by 0 bases; unmatched bases: 7. The CDR3 is 16 amino acids. As DNA, the CDR3 is TGCAGCGTTGAAGGGCCTAGCGGGGCTAGCTCCTACGAGCAGTACTTC. Translated, it gives CSVEGPSGASSYEQYF.